The present T cell receptor (beta chain) was sequenced within a study of blood T cell repertoires in COVID-19. The protocol was immunoSEQ multiplex PCR, while the TCRdb copy is restricted to in-frame clones and leaves out a portion. The sample contains 250,000 to 350,000 clones, about nine tenths of which appear only once. Looked up from germline, CDR1 is LNHDA and CDR2 is SQIVND (reference sequence). The V gene end was trimmed by 5 bases and the J gene end by 8 bases; junction bases not matched to a gene: 12. There are 15 residues in the CDR3. This TCR came from a woman in her sixties or seventies with acute or convalescent COVID-19. Sequencing input: peripheral blood. V usage is TRBV19 and J usage is TRBJ2-1; TRBD2 aligns across 7 bases. As DNA, the CDR3 is TGTGCCAGTAGTTTGACTAGCCTGGCTATATATGAGCAGTTCTTC. This encodes CASSLTSLAIYEQFF. Supplemented by reference TRBV19 and TRBJ2-1, the full variable domain reads DGGITQSPKYLFRKEGQNVTLSCEQNLNHDAMYWYRQDPGQGLRLIYYSQIVNDFQKGDIAEGYSVSREKKESFPLTVTSAQKNPTAFYLCASSLTSLAIYEQFFGPGTRLTVL.